The source of this TCR beta chain is a study of T-cell memory formation after mild COVID-19. This CDR3 region has 13 residues. Trimming removed 1 base from V and 8 bases from J, with 9 bases in between. Germline V lookup: CDR1 MGHRA, CDR2 YSYEKL. TCRdb re-called the 5' RACE reads through MiXCR, storing one row per CDR3 protein. Of tens of thousands of distinct CDR3 sequences listed, around a quarter are singletons. Specimen: PBMCs or a T cell subset sorted from them (not recorded which). The clonotype originates from a man between 18 and 29 years old who had mild COVID-19 (a few samples of this study predate the infection). Cell type and time point are not known. The chain has TRBV4-1 and TRBJ2-4; a possible D gene is TRBD2 (5 bases). The CDR3, as DNA: TGCGCCAGCAGCCAAGGGGAGATGGACATTCAGTACTTC. It specifies CASSQGEMDIQYF.